This T cell receptor beta chain was identified during a study of blood T cell repertoires in COVID-19 (dated by TCRdb to the early 2020s). Looking at the study overall: Samples from collaborators originated in the United States, Italy and Spain and spanned both the acute and convalescent phases of COVID-19. The prospective study material was composed of cDNA or gDNA derived from T cells, B-cell-depleted T cells, or PBMCs. Subjects who had been exposed to COVID-19, were actively infected with it, or had recovered from it provided the deeply sampled blood TCRbeta repertoires that made up the dataset. The repertoires were released in a freely available public database meant as a resource for research on the immune response to SARS-CoV-2. Samples came from the ongoing ImmuneRACE study (first 160 participants) plus 1,254 subjects from 6 global collaborators. The sample metadata nearly always contained a de-identified subject ID, COVID-19 status, age in years and sex. Where HLA class I and class II types were available, the types were taken from metadata supplied by the sample provider, not from assay-based typing. Broader findings and caveats from the paper: The quantity of clinical and demographic metadata differed by source and by participant and was supplied without curation.

Details on this clone: There is no known antigen for this receptor. Per-base qualities were not stored, and no clone one base away is much larger.

CDR1 and CDR2, looked up from the germline V gene, are SGHNT and YENEEA. V loses 5 bases of germline sequence and J loses 4 bases, and the interval between the two ends is 11 bases. The CDR3 numbers 14 residues from cysteine through phenylalanine. Only CDR3 DNA remains: 42 bases, in frame from the first base. TCRbeta CDR3 regions were amplified from genomic DNA using the immunoSEQ Assay, a bias-controlled multiplex PCR. In the paper's pipeline: The number of nucleated cells in each sample was estimated by amplification of reference gene primers within the assay. Sequence reads were collapsed and filtered to measure the absolute abundance of every unique TCRbeta CDR3 rearrangement. For each sample, productive Simpson clonality was calculated as the square root of Simpson's diversity index across productive rearrangements. TCRdb obtained this table from immuneACCESS and retained in-frame rearrangements with V and J assigned. These tables miss some clones; where compared with another copy, unresolved V genes account for less than half of the shortfall, and the remainder is unexplained. V and J calls plus clone size are reproduced from that table; the DNA served to infer D and trimming. Counted in this sample were about 210,000 clones; around 86% of them appeared once. Jointly, the top ten make up more than 8.5% of the sample.

Participants in the prospective study were enrolled through a virtual design, were aged 18 to 89 years, and lived in some 24 United States geographic areas. In the prospective study, cohorts were assigned on the basis of participant-reported clinical history obtained from a screening survey and a study questionnaire. In the prospective study, whole blood, serum and a nasopharyngeal or oropharyngeal swab were collected from each participant by mobile phlebotomists. Over a roughly 2-month period, participants in the prospective study had the option of providing additional blood draws and questionnaires. Prospective study blood samples were shipped either frozen or at room temperature before DNA extraction.

The source material was PBMCs or T cells enriched from blood (not recorded which). The V gene is TRBV11-3 and the J gene is TRBJ2-2, with TRBD1 tentatively as D gene (6 bases match). The source of this sequence is a woman in her 50s with acute COVID-19. The CDR3 region reads CASSAHRVTGELFF. The sequenced DNA: TGTGCCAGCAGCGCACACAGGGTCACCGGGGAGCTGTTTTTT.